This T cell receptor beta chain comes out of a study of cytomegalovirus exposure and HLA in healthy donors. Study-level points and caveats: Reportedly, fewer N-insertions than the roughly 700-donor mean appeared in an Asian-associated ancestry cluster in a later analysis. Earlier analysis found most TCR beta V segments productive about 90% or about 30% of the time. An analysis that was carried out later associated 15,000 to 20,000 TCR beta sequences with HLA alleles at 0.05 false discovery rate.

As to this clone: Antigen specificity is unknown.

13 Jbeta primers and 60 Vbeta primers were used for the PCR. Clones were sequenced by immunoSEQ multiplex PCR, and TCRdb holds only the in-frame ones, with some missing. The table includes 150,000 to 200,000 clones, around 81% detected once. V shed 1 base, J shed 11 bases, and the junction held 8 bases outside the gene matches. Germline CDR1 MGHRA, CDR2 YSYEKL. There are 15 residues in the CDR3. The specimen sequenced was PBMCs. The V call is TRBV4-1, the J call TRBJ1-4; TRBD1 aligns across 9 bases. The clonotype originates from a young woman in good health and CMV-seropositive. The CDR3 bases are TGCGCCAGCAGCCAAGGGGGGTCCGACAGGGGGAAACTGTTTTTT. Amino acid sequence: CASSQGGSDRGKLFF.